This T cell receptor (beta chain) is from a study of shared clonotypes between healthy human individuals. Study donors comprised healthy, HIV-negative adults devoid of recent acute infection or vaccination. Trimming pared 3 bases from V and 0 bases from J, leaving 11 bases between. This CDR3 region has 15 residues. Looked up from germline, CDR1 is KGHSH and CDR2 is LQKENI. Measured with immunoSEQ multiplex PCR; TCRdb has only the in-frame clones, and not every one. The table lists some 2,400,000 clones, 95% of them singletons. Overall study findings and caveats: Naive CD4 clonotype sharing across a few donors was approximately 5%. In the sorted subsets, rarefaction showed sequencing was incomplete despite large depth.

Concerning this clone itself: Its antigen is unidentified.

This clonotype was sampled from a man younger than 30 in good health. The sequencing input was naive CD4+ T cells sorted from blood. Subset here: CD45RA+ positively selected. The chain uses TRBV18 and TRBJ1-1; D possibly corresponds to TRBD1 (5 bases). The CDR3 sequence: CASSPDIRLNTEAFF. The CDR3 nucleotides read TGTGCCAGCTCACCGGACATCCGGTTGAACACTGAAGCTTTCTTT.